This TCR beta chain was recorded in a study of early T cells in non-severe SARS-CoV-2 infection (dated by TCRdb to 2020 to 2023). Regarding the complete study: Bulk RNA from unsorted whole blood was used for TCR sequencing, so alpha and beta chains could not be paired.

Library generation was performed with 5' RACE. Instrument used: NextSeq 500. Unique molecular identifiers were attached to individual cDNA molecules in the TCR library protocol so that sequencing error and PCR bias could be corrected. Both TCR alpha and beta chains were sequenced, and tight co-correlation was observed between alpha and beta sequence abundances in each sample. From the authors' description of their analysis: Decombinator V4 was used to annotate the V gene, J gene and CDR3 of the TCR sequences. TCRs were defined as expanded if a significant change between any two time points was detected under a Poisson model with p below 0.0001. Abundances of TCRs were expressed as counts per million after normalisation to the total number of TCRs sequenced in each sample. MAIT TCRs were defined by TRAV1-2 paired with TRAJ12, TRAJ20 or TRAJ33, and iNKT TCRs by TRAV10 paired with TRAJ18. VDJdb, accessed on 1 November 2021, was searched for TCRs annotated for CMV, EBV and SARS-CoV-2, and TCRs annotated for more than one antigen were excluded. In-frame beta chains were kept once TCRdb had trimmed the public reads at Q25 with fastp and called clones with MiXCR. CDR3 protein duplicates are merged, each entry listing the most common genes and DNA. The V and J calls and clone size come from TCRdb's table, not from the authors' own analysis. The sample includes approximately 30,000 distinct CDR3 sequences, with approximately 6.3% observed a single time. Of the sample, around 2.5% falls within the top ten clones.

This clonotype occurred many times. It has no known antigen specificity. No quality values exist for individual bases; no much larger clone is one base distant. The study was a case-control design nested within a healthcare worker cohort in London, UK, with weekly nasopharyngeal swab PCR tests and blood sampling. Healthcare workers were enrolled in the week of the UK lockdown, from 23 to 31 March 2020, and were followed every week for up to roughly 15 weeks. The CDR1 and CDR2 encoded by the germline V gene are WSHSY and SAAADI. Trimming costs V 5 bases and J 10 bases, and their ends lie 9 bases apart. The CDR3 goes from the cysteine to the phenylalanine over 11 residues. The DNA shown is the 33-base CDR3, in frame from base 1. Overall results and qualifications from the work: VDJdb matching was skewed toward anti-spike CD8 responses, so virus-specific expansions were likely underestimated and private and CD4 specificities were missed.

The sequencing input was whole blood. This receptor was identified in an adult who was a healthcare worker with PCR-confirmed SARS-CoV-2 infection or an uninfected control (not recorded which). The rearrangement joined TRBV10-2 to TRBJ2-1, with no reliable assignment of the D segment. The CDR3 protein: CASSSAVEQFF. The DNA sequence reads TGCGCCAGCAGTTCGGCGGTGGAGCAGTTCTTC.